There are many counts of the clone carrying this T cell receptor beta chain. Its antigen is currently unknown. TCRdb reprocessed the RT-PCR reads via MiXCR and lists one record per CDR3 protein. This sample yields approximately 570,000 distinct CDR3 sequences, of which around 8% are seen a single time; around 13% belongs to the top ten. This sample was included in a study of response to subunit inactivated influenza vaccine. Notes on the study in general: It was suggested by the authors that few new T cells are recruited by each seasonal influenza vaccination.

V was cut by 5 bases and J by 3 bases, with 10 bases left in between. This CDR3 has 14 residues. Germline loops: CDR1 MNHEY, CDR2 SVGEGT. The V gene is TRBV6-2 or TRBV6-3, the J gene TRBJ2-2, with TRBD2 as a possible D gene (5 bases). Sample: PBMCs from blood, taken about 24 months after vaccination. This clonotype was sampled from a man aged 50-75 years who received an inactivated influenza vaccine. Written as DNA, the CDR3 is TGTGCCAGCAGTATAGCGCTAGACACCGGGGAGCTGTTTTTT. As protein: CASSIALDTGELFF.